A single sample is the source of the 3 T cell receptor beta chains below, sequenced in a study of CD39 and CD103 CD8 tumor-infiltrating T cells. This table comes from immunoSEQ multiplex PCR, and its TCRdb copy is limited to in-frame clones, with some not included. This table holds a few thousand clones, 63% found once. The sequenced material came from CD39- CD103- CD8+ T cells sorted from the tumor. As for subset: CD103-CD39- double-negative CD45RA- CD8 T cells. The source of these receptors is a human donor with head and neck squamous cell carcinoma.

This clone was counted a single time. This chain connects TRBV30 to TRBJ1-3, with D tentatively TRBD1 (5 bases). The CDR3 runs to 16 residues. The ends were cut back, 4 bases at V and 0 bases at J, with 16 bases in the middle. Germline V lookup: CDR1 GTSNPN, CDR2 SVGIG (reference sequence). The chain's CDR3 is CAWISGYPYSGNTIYF. CDR3 nucleotide sequence: TGTGCCTGGATTTCAGGGTATCCTTACTCTGGAAACACCATATATTTT.

As DNA, the CDR3 is TGTGCCAGCGGATCTCAGGGCTATGGCTACACCTTC. Residues: CASGSQGYGYTF. The rearrangement links TRBV11-2 to TRBJ1-2, with TRBD1 as a possible D gene (5 bases). V was shortened by 8 bases and J by 4 bases, with 11 bases between the two germline ends. CDR3 size: 12 residues. Germline CDR1 SGHAT, CDR2 FQNNGV. The complete variable domain, with remaining parts taken from reference TRBV11-2 and TRBJ1-2, reads EAGVAQSPRYKIIEKRQSVAFWCNPISGHATLYWYQQILGQGPKLLIQFQNNGVVDDSQLPKDRFSAERLKGVDSTLKIQPAKLEDSAVYLCASGSQGYGYTFGSGTRLTVV.

The rearrangement links TRBV28 to TRBJ1-1; D is unresolved. Looked up from germline, CDR1 is MDHEN and CDR2 is SYDVKM. The ends were cut back, 7 bases at V and 8 bases at J, with 20 bases in the middle. There are 14 residues in the CDR3. CDR3 amino acids: CASTEVLFVMEAFF. CDR3 coding DNA: TGTGCCAGCACCGAAGTACTTTTTGTCATGGAAGCTTTCTTT.